The 30 T cell receptor beta chains given below trace back to one sample, sequenced in a study of cytomegalovirus exposure and HLA in healthy donors (dated by TCRdb to about 2017). To prepare the library, the immunoSEQ multiplex PCR assay was applied. A mixture of 60 forward primers for TCR Vbeta segments and 13 reverse primers for TCR Jbeta segments was used in the multiplex PCR. TCRdb limited this immuneACCESS table to in-frame rearrangements with V and J called. A share of clones is missing; checked studies link under half to unresolved V genes, and the rest is unexplained. In all, the sample holds roughly 150,000 clones, and around 70% of those were seen once. The ten largest clonotypes hold 1.5% to 2% of the sample. The material sequenced was PBMCs. Receptors originate from a woman in her twenties or thirties in good health and CMV-seronegative.

In this sample, this clone turned up a few times. The chain employs TRBV11-2 and TRBJ2-3, with D uncertain. The CDR3 is 14 residues long. The ends were cut back, 5 bases at V and 0 bases at J, with 9 bases in the middle. Germline-derived CDR1 and CDR2 are SGHAT and FQNNGV. DNA for the CDR3: TGTGCCAGCAGCCCGGTCCTCAGCACAGATACGCAGTATTTT. Translated, it gives CASSPVLSTDTQYF. Filled out from reference TRBV11-2 and TRBJ2-3, the complete variable domain reads EAGVAQSPRYKIIEKRQSVAFWCNPISGHATLYWYQQILGQGPKLLIQFQNNGVVDDSQLPKDRFSAERLKGVDSTLKIQPAKLEDSAVYLCASSPVLSTDTQYFGPGTRLTVL.

The chain links TRBV29-1 to TRBJ2-1; the match to TRBD2 covers 9 bases. V lost 5 bases to trimming and J lost 13 bases; unmatched junction nucleotides: 6. CDR1 is SQVTM, CDR2 ANQGSEA, per germline. This CDR3 comprises 11 residues. The CDR3 here is CSVLLAGLQFF. In DNA, the CDR3 is TGCAGCGTTCTGCTAGCGGGACTACAGTTCTTC.

The CDR3 spells CASSLDHGETQYF. The CDR3 nucleotides are TGTGCCAGCAGCTTAGATCACGGAGAGACCCAGTACTTC. V usage is TRBV7-9 and J usage is TRBJ2-5; D ambiguous. Germline loops: CDR1 SEHNR, CDR2 FQNEAQ (reference sequence). The CDR3 runs 13 residues. V shed 1 base and J shed 4 bases, with 7 bases lying between them.

V gene TRBV5-1 combines with J gene TRBJ2-5; TRBD1 matches 9 bases. CDR3 length: 15 amino acids. The germline V gene encodes CDR1 SGHRS and CDR2 YFSETQ. V shed 5 bases and J 11 bases; nucleotides not matched to a gene: 16. The CDR3 DNA reads as TGCGCCAGCAGTTCCGAGACAGGGGGATTTGGGGAGCAGTACTTC. Translated: CASSSETGGFGEQYF.

The chain has TRBV12-5 and TRBJ2-7; the D gene is possibly TRBD1 (6 bases). The CDR3 totals 13 residues. V lost 2 bases to trimming and J lost 2 bases, with 7 bases between them. The germline V gene has CDR1 LGHNT and CDR2 FRNRAP. The CDR3 here is CASGLWGPYEQYV. The CDR3 bases are TGTGCTAGTGGTTTGTGGGGGCCCTACGAGCAGTACGTC.

The chain joins TRBV7-2 to TRBJ2-1; 8 positions agree with TRBD2. V lost 3 bases to trimming and J lost 7 bases; unmatched junction nucleotides: 8. The CDR3 extends over 15 amino acids. Germline V gives CDR1 SGHTA, CDR2 FQGNSA. The CDR3 loop is CASSFLGLGFNEQFF. As DNA, the CDR3 is TGTGCCAGCAGCTTCTTGGGACTAGGATTTAATGAGCAGTTCTTC.

The rearrangement joins TRBV6-5 to TRBJ1-2, with 9 nucleotides matching TRBD1. CDR3 size: 14 residues. Per the germline V gene, CDR1 is MNHEY and CDR2 is SVGAGI. The J segment lost 4 bases and the V segment lost 4 bases, leaving 4 bases of the junction unmatched. The CDR3, as DNA: TGTGCCAGCAGTTGGGACAGGGCTACCTATGGCTACACCTTC. This gives the protein CASSWDRATYGYTF.

This rearrangement joins TRBV28 to TRBJ2-5; a possible D gene is TRBD1 (5 bases). The CDR3 extends over 15 amino acids. The ends were cut back, 2 bases at V and 5 bases at J, with 15 bases in the middle. CDR1 is MDHEN and CDR2 is SYDVKM in the germline V gene. CDR3 protein: CASSLNRILGETQYF. The CDR3 bases are TGTGCCAGCAGTTTAAACAGGATTCTTGGGGAGACCCAGTACTTC.

The J gene is TRBJ1-2, the V gene TRBV30; 7 nucleotides match TRBD1. Germline CDR1 is GTSNPN and CDR2 is SVGIG (reference sequence). The CDR3 totals 13 residues. The V gene end was trimmed by 1 base and the J gene end by 8 bases; junction bases not matched to a gene: 7. CDR3 loop: CAWSAGTVGGYTF. The DNA for the CDR3 is TGTGCCTGGAGTGCCGGGACAGTAGGCGGCTACACCTTC.

This clone was counted only a few times. This chain connects TRBV18 to TRBJ1-2; no definite D call. The CDR3 length is 13 residues. CDR1 and CDR2 (germline): KGHSH, LQKENI. Trimming took off 6 bases at V and 4 bases at J, with 12 bases between the two ends. Here the CDR3 reads CASSDGGFYGYTF. In DNA, the CDR3 is TGTGCCAGCTCGGACGGAGGGTTCTATGGCTACACCTTC.

The chain recombines TRBV7-2 with TRBJ2-7, with a possible D match to TRBD1 (5 bases). Trimming took 4 bases from V and 3 from J, leaving 7 bases between them. Germline-derived CDR1 and CDR2 are SGHTA and FQGNSA. CDR3 length: 12 amino acids. CDR3 protein: CASSWGLYEQYF. The CDR3 DNA reads as TGTGCCAGCAGCTGGGGCCTCTACGAGCAGTACTTC.

The V call is TRBV7-8, the J call TRBJ1-5, with 10 bases that match TRBD1. The CDR3 sequence is 15 residues long. Germline CDR1 and CDR2: SGHVS and FQNEAQ. V lost 4 bases to trimming and J lost 5 bases; unmatched junction nucleotides: 5. The CDR3, as DNA: TGTGCCAGCAGCTCCGGACAGGGGGACGATCAGCCCCAGCATTTT. Translation: CASSSGQGDDQPQHF.

This clone has only a few counts. The chain links TRBV19 to TRBJ1-4, with a tentative D call TRBD1 (6 bases). Germline lookup yields CDR1 LNHDA and CDR2 SQIVND (reference sequence). Trimming pared 5 bases from V and 5 bases from J, leaving 15 bases between. CDR3 length: 15 residues. As DNA, the CDR3 is TGTGCCAGTAGTTCGATACAGGGAAACAATGAAAAACTGTTTTTT. Protein sequence: CASSSIQGNNEKLFF.

This sequence joins TRBV2 and TRBJ2-5, with D tentatively TRBD1 (5 bases). This CDR3 comprises 16 residues. In germline, CDR1 is SNHLY, CDR2 FYNNEI. Trimming took off 2 bases at V and 5 bases at J, with 18 bases between the two ends. This CDR3 reads CASSERGTLGYETQYF. CDR3 sequence (DNA): TGTGCCAGCAGTGAAAGGGGTACCCTTGGGTACGAGACCCAGTACTTC. The variable domain in full, completed from reference TRBV2 and TRBJ2-5, reads EPEVTQTPSHQVTQMGQEVILRCVPISNHLYFYWYRQILGQKVEFLVSFYNNEISEKSEIFDDQFSVERPDGSNFTLKIRSTKLEDSAMYFCASSERGTLGYETQYFGPGTRLLVL.

The CDR3 region is CASSVGAGVNTEAFF. CDR3 bases: TGTGCCAGCAGCGTGGGCGCGGGGGTGAACACTGAAGCTTTCTTT. The rearrangement uses TRBV9 and TRBJ1-1; TRBD1 might be the D (5 bases). Germline V gene sequence: CDR1 SGDLS, CDR2 YYNGEE. This CDR3 is 15 amino acids long. The V end lost 2 bases, the J end lost 0 bases, and 11 bases lay between the germline ends.

The V call is TRBV23-1, the J call TRBJ2-1, with 15 positions matching TRBD2. TRBV23-1 is an ORF, and what it does is uncertain. The CDR3 runs to 19 residues. The junction had 11 bases not matched to a gene; V was cut back by 6 bases and J by 2 bases. The CDR3 nucleotides read TGCGCCAGCAGCCTTGTTAATGGGACTAGCGGGAGGCCCTACAATGAGCAGTTCTTC. This translates into CASSLVNGTSGRPYNEQFF.

V and J are TRBV5-1 and TRBJ2-2; 8 nucleotides agree with TRBD1. The CDR3 length is 16 residues. With V trimmed by 5 bases and J by 7 bases, 13 bases remained unmatched. CDR1 is SGHRS and CDR2 is YFSETQ in the germline V gene. CDR3 in DNA: TGCGCCAGCAGTCTGACAGGGGCCGAACCGGACGGGGAGCTGTTTTTT. Protein sequence: CASSLTGAEPDGELFF.

This chain joins TRBV5-6 and TRBJ2-7; D unclear. CDR1 SGHDT and CDR2 YYEEEE come from the germline V gene. V was clipped by 4 bases and J by 6 bases, with 26 bases between them. CDR3 length: 17 residues. DNA for the CDR3: TGTGCCAGCAGCCGCTATGGATTTCGGGTAGTCTCGGTCGAGCAGTACGTC. As protein: CASSRYGFRVVSVEQYV.

Points on this clone: Other DNA sequences within the sample encode an identical CDR3. The genes are TRBV7-2 and TRBJ2-3, with D perhaps matching TRBD2 (7 bases). The CDR3 covers 16 residues. Per germline, CDR1 SGHTA and CDR2 FQGNSA. V lost 5 bases and J lost 4, with 19 bases in between. The CDR3 protein is CASSPIAGGPPDTQYF. DNA of the CDR3: TGTGCCAGCAGCCCTATAGCCGGGGGGCCCCCAGATACGCAGTATTTT. The entire variable domain, with the rest obtained from reference TRBV7-2 and TRBJ2-3, is as follows: GAGVSQSPSNKVTEKGKDVELRCDPISGHTALYWYRQSLGQGLEFLIYFQGNSAPDKSGLPSDRFSAERTGGSVSTLTIQRTQQEDSAVYLCASSPIAGGPPDTQYFGPGTRLTVL.

The chain is built from TRBV28 and TRBJ2-5; 9 nucleotides agree with TRBD1. This CDR3 spans 16 amino acids. Germline V CDR1 and CDR2: MDHEN, SYDVKM. J lost 5 bases, V lost 3 bases, and 10 bases had no gene match. DNA for the CDR3: TGTGCCAGCAGTTTCCCCAAGACAGGGGGGGCGGAGACCCAGTACTTC. It encodes CASSFPKTGGAETQYF.

V and J are TRBV19 and TRBJ1-5; 10 bases are a match to TRBD1. This CDR3 is 16 amino acids long. Germline loops: CDR1 LNHDA, CDR2 SQIVND (reference sequence). The J segment lost 7 bases and the V segment lost 5 bases, leaving 11 bases of the junction unmatched. The CDR3 loop reads CASSGTDRGIEQPQHF. DNA for the CDR3: TGTGCCAGTAGTGGGACGGACAGGGGGATTGAGCAGCCCCAGCATTTT.

This clone has a single count. Its ends do not fully match the called genes, so a read error is possible. The CDR3 region is CSSSSYRDNQPQHF. CDR3 nucleotide sequence: TGTTCCAGCAGCTCCTACAGGGACAATCAGCCCCAGCATTTT. The chain joins TRBV7-9 to TRBJ1-5; possibly TRBD1 for D (6 bases). This CDR3 is built from 14 residues. Germline values: CDR1 SEHNR, CDR2 FQNEAQ (reference sequence).

This clone has a single count. The chain carries TRBV7-3 and TRBJ2-1; TRBD1 aligns across 10 bases. From germline, CDR1 is SGHTA and CDR2 FQGTGA. J gave up 7 bases and V 5 bases, and 5 bases lay outside the gene matches. The CDR3 loop spans 14 amino acids. CDR3 protein: CASSLGQGGNEQFF. The CDR3 DNA is TGTGCCAGCAGCCTCGGACAGGGGGGGAATGAGCAGTTCTTC.

The chain carries TRBV6-6 and TRBJ2-7, with 8 bases lining up with TRBD1. The CDR3 consists of 14 residues. V was clipped by 4 bases and J by 6 bases; unmatched bases: 8. Looked up from germline, CDR1 is MNHNY and CDR2 is SVGAGI (reference sequence). CDR3 amino acids: CASSSDRGRFEQYV. CDR3 in DNA: TGTGCCAGCAGTTCCGACAGGGGCCGGTTCGAGCAGTACGTC.

The chain is built from TRBV7-9 and TRBJ1-4; weak D call: TRBD1 (5 bases). CDR3 length equals 15 residues. V was clipped by 1 base and J by 7 bases, with 13 bases between them. Germline CDR1 reads SEHNR; CDR2 reads FQNEAQ (reference sequence). The CDR3 here is CASSLEQGVGEKLFF. The CDR3 DNA is TGTGCCAGCAGCTTAGAGCAGGGCGTAGGTGAAAAACTGTTTTTT.

This clone was detected a few times. This chain joins TRBV2 and TRBJ2-5; unclear D gene. V lost 2 bases and J lost 9, with 4 bases in between. CDR1 and CDR2 from the germline V gene are SNHLY and FYNNEI. The CDR3 extends over 10 amino acids. CDR3 in DNA: TGTGCCAGCAGTGAACGGTCCCAGTACTTC. The encoded protein is CASSERSQYF.

V and J are TRBV4-2 and TRBJ2-7; D remains ambiguous. The CDR3 spans 15 residues. Germline values: CDR1 LGHNA, CDR2 YNFKEQ. V lost 2 bases and J 0 bases, leaving 11 bases between the germline ends. The CDR3 spells CASSQLTLSSYEQYF. In nucleotides, the CDR3 is TGTGCCAGCAGCCAATTGACTCTAAGCTCCTACGAGCAGTACTTC.

The chain is built from TRBV6-5 and TRBJ2-3; 9 bases line up with TRBD2. The J segment lost 4 bases and the V segment lost 6 bases, leaving 5 bases of the junction unmatched. CDR1 and CDR2 from the germline V gene are MNHEY and SVGAGI. The CDR3 sequence is 14 residues long. The DNA of the CDR3 is TGTGCCAGCAGCAATAGCGGGAGCGCAGATACGCAGTATTTT. It codes for CASSNSGSADTQYF.

V usage is TRBV19 and J usage is TRBJ2-5; 15 nucleotides line up with TRBD2. This CDR3 has 15 residues. J lost 5 bases, V lost 5 bases, and 3 bases had no gene match. Per germline, CDR1 LNHDA and CDR2 SQIVND (reference sequence). The CDR3 nucleotides read TGTGCCAGTAGTGGACTAGCGGGAGGGTTGGAGACCCAGTACTTC. Its protein is CASSGLAGGLETQYF. Drawing the rest from reference TRBV19 and TRBJ2-5, the complete variable domain is DGGITQSPKYLFRKEGQNVTLSCEQNLNHDAMYWYRQDPGQGLRLIYYSQIVNDFQKGDIAEGYSVSREKKESFPLTVTSAQKNPTAFYLCASSGLAGGLETQYFGPGTRLLVL.

This clone was detected once. The CDR3 DNA sequence: TGTGCCAGCAGCTTGGAAGCCAGGGTAGTAGGCTACACCTTC. This gives the protein CASSLEARVVGYTF. The V gene is TRBV5-6, the J gene TRBJ1-2; D may be TRBD1 (5 bases). The V end was cut by 0 bases, the J end by 8 bases, with 14 bases between. CDR1 is SGHDT, CDR2 YYEEEE, per germline. The CDR3 runs 14 residues.